This T cell receptor beta chain was retrieved from a study of blood T cell repertoires in COVID-19. The wider study: Italy, Spain and the United States were the sources of the convalescent and acute COVID-19 samples.

This CDR3 has 15 residues. The V end lost 3 bases, the J end lost 7 bases, and 15 bases lay between the germline ends. Per the germline V gene, CDR1 is MNHNS and CDR2 is SASEGT. As originally analysed: The assay estimated nucleated cells by amplifying reference gene primers. The assay was immunoSEQ multiplex PCR, and TCRdb's table has in-frame clones only and misses some. V and J calls and clone size are as listed in that table; D and trimming were resolved from the DNA. Among about 50,000 clones listed, 85% to 90% were seen once. The sequenced material came from peripheral blood. The chain employs TRBV6-1 and TRBJ1-4, with D possibly TRBD1 on 5 matching bases. This TCR was recovered from a human donor in a cohort sampled during active COVID-19. CDR3 protein: CASSEGKGRGEKLFF. The CDR3 DNA is TGTGCCAGCAGTGAGGGGAAGGGGCGAGGTGAAAAACTGTTTTTT.